This T cell receptor beta chain was sequenced in a study of vaccination effects on CD4 cells after COVID-19. Using viral peptide pools, the ViraFEST assay grew out antigen-specific CD4+ T cells prior to sequencing. Subsequent to 10 days of culture, CD4+ T cells were isolated. Each participant received a vaccine that was either BNT162b2 or mRNA-1273, given as two doses. CDR3 length equals 19 residues. Germline assignment: CDR1 SEHNR and CDR2 FQNEAQ (reference sequence). The ends lost 1 base at V and 5 bases at J; junction bases unmatched: 20. As concerns this clone: Its antigen is not known.

Repertoires were generated with immunoSEQ multiplex PCR, while TCRdb's copy carries only in-frame clones and drops some. The data contain about 22,000 clones, 72% of them seen just once; the ten biggest clones take up 10%. The V and J genes are TRBV7-9 and TRBJ2-7, with 7 bases fitting TRBD2. The receptor was derived from a human donor who received a COVID-19 vaccine. The material was CD4+ T cells from PBMCs cultured with HCoV-NL63 spike peptides, obtained after COVID-19 vaccination. Here the CDR3 reads CASSLDSVFSGLVPNEQYF. CDR3 sequence (DNA): TGTGCCAGCAGCTTAGACAGCGTATTTTCAGGACTAGTCCCCAACGAGCAGTACTTC. Full variable domain (outside the CDR3, taken from reference TRBV7-9 and TRBJ2-7): DTGVSQNPRHKITKRGQNVTFRCDPISEHNRLYWYRQTLGQGPEFLTYFQNEAQLEKSRLLSDRFSAERPKGSFSTLEIQRTEQGDSAMYLCASSLDSVFSGLVPNEQYFGPGTRLTVT.